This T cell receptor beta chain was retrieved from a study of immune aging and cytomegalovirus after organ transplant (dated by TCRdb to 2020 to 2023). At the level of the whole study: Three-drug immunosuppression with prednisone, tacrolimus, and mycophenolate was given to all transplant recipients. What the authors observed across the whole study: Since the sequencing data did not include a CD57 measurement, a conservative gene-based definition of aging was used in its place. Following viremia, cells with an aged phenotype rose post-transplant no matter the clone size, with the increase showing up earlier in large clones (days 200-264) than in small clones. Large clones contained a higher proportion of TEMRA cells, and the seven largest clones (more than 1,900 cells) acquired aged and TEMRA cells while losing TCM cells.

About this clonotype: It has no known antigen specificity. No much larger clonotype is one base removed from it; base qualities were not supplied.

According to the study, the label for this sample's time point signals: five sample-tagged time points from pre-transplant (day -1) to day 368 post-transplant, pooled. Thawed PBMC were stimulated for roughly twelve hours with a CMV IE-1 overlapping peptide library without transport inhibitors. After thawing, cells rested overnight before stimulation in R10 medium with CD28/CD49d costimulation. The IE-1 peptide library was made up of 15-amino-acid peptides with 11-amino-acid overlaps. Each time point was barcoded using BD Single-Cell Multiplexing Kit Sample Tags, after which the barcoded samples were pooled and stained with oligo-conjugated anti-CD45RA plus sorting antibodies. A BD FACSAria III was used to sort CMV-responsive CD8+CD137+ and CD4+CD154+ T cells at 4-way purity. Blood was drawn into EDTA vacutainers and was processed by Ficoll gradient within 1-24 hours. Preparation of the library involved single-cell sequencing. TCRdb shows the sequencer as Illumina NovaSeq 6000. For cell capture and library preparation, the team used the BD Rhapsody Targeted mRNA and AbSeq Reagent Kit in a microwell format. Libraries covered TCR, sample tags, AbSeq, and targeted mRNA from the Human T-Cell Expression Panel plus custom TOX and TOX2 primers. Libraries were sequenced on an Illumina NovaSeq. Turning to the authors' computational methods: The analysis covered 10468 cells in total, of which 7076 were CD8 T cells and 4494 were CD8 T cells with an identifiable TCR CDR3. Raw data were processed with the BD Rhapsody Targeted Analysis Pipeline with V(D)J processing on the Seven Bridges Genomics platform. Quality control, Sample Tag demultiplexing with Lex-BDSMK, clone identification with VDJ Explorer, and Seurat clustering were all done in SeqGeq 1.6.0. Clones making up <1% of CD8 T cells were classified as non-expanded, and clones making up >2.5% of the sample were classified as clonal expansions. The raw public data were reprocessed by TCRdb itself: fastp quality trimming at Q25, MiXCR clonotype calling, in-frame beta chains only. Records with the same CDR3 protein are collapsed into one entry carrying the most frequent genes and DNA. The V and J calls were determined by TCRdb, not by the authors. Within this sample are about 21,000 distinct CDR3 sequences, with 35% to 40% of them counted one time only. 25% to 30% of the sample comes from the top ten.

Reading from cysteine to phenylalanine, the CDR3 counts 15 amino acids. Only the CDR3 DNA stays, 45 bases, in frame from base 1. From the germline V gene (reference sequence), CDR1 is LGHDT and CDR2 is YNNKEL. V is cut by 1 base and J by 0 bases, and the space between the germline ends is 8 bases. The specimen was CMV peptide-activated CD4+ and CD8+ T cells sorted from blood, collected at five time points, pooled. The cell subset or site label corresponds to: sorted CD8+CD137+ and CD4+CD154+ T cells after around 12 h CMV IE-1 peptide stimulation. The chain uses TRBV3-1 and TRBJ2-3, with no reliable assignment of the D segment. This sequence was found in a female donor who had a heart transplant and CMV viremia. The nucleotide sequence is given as TGTGCCAGCAGCCAAGCGGGTTATAGCACAGATACGCAGTATTTT. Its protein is CASSQAGYSTDTQYF.